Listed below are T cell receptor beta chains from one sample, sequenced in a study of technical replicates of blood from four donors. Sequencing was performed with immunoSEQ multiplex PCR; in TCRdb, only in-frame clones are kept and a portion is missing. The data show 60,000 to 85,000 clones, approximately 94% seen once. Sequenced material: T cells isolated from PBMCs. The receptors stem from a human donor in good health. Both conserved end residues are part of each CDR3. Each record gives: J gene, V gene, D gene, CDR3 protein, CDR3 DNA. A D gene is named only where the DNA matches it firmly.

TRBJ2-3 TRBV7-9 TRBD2 CASSPQAGSFTDTQYF TGTGCCAGCAGCCCGCAAGCGGGATCATTCACAGATACGCAGTATTTT
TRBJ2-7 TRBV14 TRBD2 CASSQGGAGGFYEQYF TGTGCCAGCAGCCAAGGTGGAGCGGGAGGGTTCTACGAGCAGTACTTC
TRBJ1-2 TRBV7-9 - CASSLTGMDGYTF TGTGCCAGCAGCTTAACAGGGATGGATGGCTACACCTTC
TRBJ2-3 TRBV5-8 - CASSVALGSSTDTQYF TGTGCCAGCAGCGTGGCCCTGGGGAGCAGCACAGATACGCAGTATTTT
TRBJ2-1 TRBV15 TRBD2 CATSRDKASGRSEQFF TGTGCCACCAGCAGAGATAAGGCTAGCGGGAGGAGTGAGCAGTTCTTC
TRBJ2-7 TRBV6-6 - CASSYISGSGEQYF TGTGCCAGCAGTTACATATCAGGGTCTGGCGAGCAGTACTTC
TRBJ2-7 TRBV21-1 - CASSFDKPPNLYEQYF TGTGCCAGCAGCTTCGACAAGCCACCGAACCTCTACGAGCAGTACTTC
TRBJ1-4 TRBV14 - CASSQGRFNGDNEKLFF TGTGCCAGCAGCCAGGGTAGGTTTAATGGAGATAATGAAAAACTGTTTTTT
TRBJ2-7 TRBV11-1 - CASSFPRRGPNSYEQYF TGTGCCAGCAGCTTCCCTCGGCGGGGCCCAAACTCCTACGAGCAGTACTTC
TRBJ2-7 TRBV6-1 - CASSLTGTDYEQYF TGTGCCAGCAGCCTTACCGGGACTGACTACGAGCAGTACTTC